The clone carrying this T cell receptor (beta chain) was counted at least ten times. What it binds is unknown. The sample is drawn from a study of T cell repertoires in cytomegalovirus infection. Per the germline V gene, CDR1 is LNHDA and CDR2 is SQIVND (reference sequence). V shed 4 bases and J shed 6 bases, with 21 bases lying between them. CDR3 length: 17 amino acids. MiXCR, applied by TCRdb to the reads, yields one record per CDR3 protein. The sample has 200,000 to 300,000 distinct CDR3 sequences; roughly an eighth are singletons. General observations from the study: Using cumulative public TCR beta family frequency, the authors identified those who carried CMV together with the relevant HLA.

The source of this sequence is a human donor in good health (CMV status not recorded). Some clones in this sample may be carry-over from other donors' samples. This sequence joins TRBV19 and TRBJ2-2; possible D gene TRBD2, 6 bases. Sequenced: PBMCs. The CDR3 sequence is CASSSSVSGTSPGELFF. CDR3 DNA: TGTGCCAGTAGTAGTTCCGTCTCCGGGACTTCCCCCGGGGAGCTGTTTTTT.